This TCR beta chain was sequenced during a study of control samples from healthy donors and cancer patients. Assay: immunoSEQ multiplex PCR; the TCRdb copy retains only in-frame clones and omits some. The table lists some 140,000 clones, nearly 90% of them singletons, with about 7.9% in the top ten. The germline V gene has CDR1 SEHNR and CDR2 FQNEAQ (reference sequence). This CDR3 is built from 13 residues. V shed 7 bases and J shed 3 bases, with 9 bases lying between them. The V call is TRBV7-9, the J call TRBJ2-2; the D is unclear. Sequencing used PBMCs. The sequence was obtained from a man aged 45-60 years with head and neck cancer. The CDR3 bases are TGTGCCAGCACGGAAGTGTACACCGGGGAGCTGTTTTTT. The encoded protein is CASTEVYTGELFF.